The 27 T cell receptor beta chains presented below share a single source sample, sequenced in a study of molecular identifiers for immune sequencing clone quantification. Using its own MiXCR run on the PCR reads, TCRdb lists one record per CDR3 protein. The top ten clones hold 0.85% of a sample with about 640,000 distinct CDR3 sequences, just under 20% of them seen once. Sequenced material: naive CD8+ T cells from blood, with Jurkat cell RNA spiked in. The subset: FACS-sorted CD8+CD4-CCR7+CD45RA+ naive T cells. These receptors were taken from a human donor in good health. Some libraries in this study had Jurkat cell RNA spiked in.

This clonotype was seen many times. The genes are TRBV2 and TRBJ1-1; D is ambiguous. V gave up 4 bases and J gave up 5 bases, with 14 bases separating them. Per the germline V gene, CDR1 is SNHLY and CDR2 is FYNNEI. There are 14 residues in the CDR3. CDR3 amino acids: CASSGELLETEAFF. The CDR3 DNA follows: TGTGCCAGCAGTGGGGAATTATTGGAGACTGAAGCTTTCTTT.

This clonotype has at least ten counts. V and J are TRBV28 and TRBJ1-1; the D is unclear. Germline assignment: CDR1 MDHEN and CDR2 SYDVKM. The V end lost 2 bases, the J end lost 7 bases, and 8 bases lay between the germline ends. CDR3 length: 12 residues. The CDR3 DNA reads TGTGCCAGCAGTTTAAGGTACCTTGAAGCTTTCTTT. It codes for CASSLRYLEAFF.

This clonotype was picked up many times. The V gene is TRBV4-3, the J gene TRBJ2-2; D is undetermined. The CDR3 totals 14 residues. Deletions cut 0 bases from V and 3 bases from J, with 5 bases between. Germline CDR1 reads LGHNA; CDR2 reads YSLEER. The CDR3 DNA reads as TGCGCCAGCAGCCAAGACGGGTACACCGGGGAGCTGTTTTTT. It yields the protein CASSQDGYTGELFF.

A word on this clonotype: This may arise from a read error, as a much more abundant clone is one base away. CDR3 in amino acids: CASRNMGHYEQYF. As DNA, the CDR3 is TGTGCCAGCAGGAACATGGGGCACTACGAGCAGTACTTC. The chain uses TRBV12-3 or TRBV12-4 and TRBJ2-7; TRBD1 is a possible D gene (5 bases). The length of the CDR3 is 13 residues. V was clipped by 6 bases and J by 3 bases, with 12 bases between them.

This clonotype showed up many times. The gene calls are TRBV4-3 and TRBJ1-1; 8 bases agree with TRBD1. Germline V gives CDR1 LGHNA, CDR2 YSLEER. This CDR3 is 15 amino acids long. With 0 bases clipped from V and 4 bases from J, the junction kept 4 bases outside the gene matches. CDR3 residues: CASSQDDRGPTEAFF. The CDR3 DNA sequence: TGCGCCAGCAGCCAAGATGACAGGGGCCCCACTGAAGCTTTCTTT.

J is TRBJ2-7 and V is TRBV10-3, with D uncertain. V dropped 2 bases and J dropped 3 bases, with 14 bases sitting between them. CDR3 length: 15 amino acids. Germline CDR1 reads ENHRY; CDR2 reads SYGVKD. The CDR3 loop is CAISEMTYLDYEQYF. CDR3 DNA sequence: TGTGCCATCAGTGAGATGACTTACCTTGACTACGAGCAGTACTTC.

This sequence joins TRBV3-2 and TRBJ2-3; the table's D call of TRBD1 was not tested on the DNA. TRBV3-2 is shown as a pseudogene. CDR3 length equals 17 residues. This CDR3 is CASSPNPRTEHTDTQYF. CDR3 nucleotides: TGTGCCAGCAGCCCGAACCCCCGGACCGAACACACAGATACGCAGTATTTT.

The V and J genes are TRBV6-6 and TRBJ2-5; 15 bases line up with TRBD2. Germline V CDR1 and CDR2: MNHNY, SVGAGI (reference sequence). Trimming removed 6 bases from V and 5 bases from J; junction bases left unmatched: 16. The CDR3 spans 19 residues. The CDR3, as DNA: TGTGCCAGCAGCCCCCTCCGGACTAGCGGGAGGGCCTTAGGGGAGACCCAGTACTTC. Translating it yields CASSPLRTSGRALGETQYF.

This clonotype was seen a few times. The chain joins TRBV19 to TRBJ1-6; the D is unclear. Germline V gives CDR1 LNHDA, CDR2 SQIVND (reference sequence). V lost 3 bases to trimming and J lost 7 bases, with 13 bases between them. This CDR3 spans 15 amino acids. This chain's CDR3 is CASSIMGSQNSPLHF. DNA of the CDR3: TGTGCCAGTAGTATTATGGGATCACAGAATTCACCCCTCCACTTT.

The sample holds a few counts of this clonotype. V and J are TRBV5-5 and TRBJ2-2, with 13 bases lining up with TRBD2. CDR1 and CDR2 (germline): SGHKS, YYEKEE (reference sequence). CDR3 length equals 16 residues. Trimming took 3 bases from V and 6 from J; bases not matched to a gene: 5. In nucleotides, the CDR3 is TGTGCCAGCAGCTCAGGACTAGCGGGGGTTGCCGGGGAGCTGTTTTTT. Residues: CASSSGLAGVAGELFF. Full variable domain (missing parts from reference TRBV5-5 and TRBJ2-2): DAGVTQSPTHLIKTRGQQVTLRCSPISGHKSVSWYQQVLGQGPQFIFQYYEKEERGRGNFPDRFSARQFPNYSSELNVNALLLGDSALYLCASSSGLAGVAGELFFGEGSRLTVL.

This clonotype was seen at least ten times. The V gene is TRBV7-9, the J gene TRBJ2-7, with D perhaps TRBD1 or TRBD2 (6 bases each). The germline V gene encodes CDR1 SEHNR and CDR2 FQNEAQ (reference sequence). V was clipped by 3 bases and J by 2 bases, with 11 bases between them. There are 14 residues in the CDR3. In nucleotides, the CDR3 is TGTGCCAGCAGCTTCGGGGGCACAGCCTACGAGCAGTACTTC. This encodes CASSFGGTAYEQYF.

The gene calls are TRBV3-1 and TRBJ2-5, with D possibly matching TRBD2 (6 bases). The CDR3 loop spans 15 amino acids. V lost 0 bases and J lost 4, with 12 bases in between. Per the germline V gene, CDR1 is LGHDT and CDR2 is YNNKEL (reference sequence). The CDR3 nucleotides read TGTGCCAGCAGCCAAGAAATGCGGGACTCAGAGACCCAGTACTTC. Translation gives CASSQEMRDSETQYF.

This clonotype was observed a few times. This chain uses TRBV27 with TRBJ1-1; the match to TRBD1 covers 8 bases. J gave up 4 bases and V 0 bases, and 7 bases lay outside the gene matches. Germline-derived CDR1 and CDR2 are MNHEY and SMNVEV (reference sequence). This CDR3 is built from 16 residues. In DNA, the CDR3 is TGTGCCAGCAGTTTATCGCCAGGGGGCGAAGTCACTGAAGCTTTCTTT. Protein sequence: CASSLSPGGEVTEAFF.

This clonotype came up a few times. The chain carries TRBV4-1 and TRBJ2-1; possible D gene TRBD1, 6 bases. V lost 3 bases and J lost 6, with 21 bases in between. The CDR3 spans 17 residues. Germline values: CDR1 MGHRA, CDR2 YSYEKL. CDR3 sequence: CASSQHSGQGAFNEQFF. The CDR3 bases are TGCGCCAGCAGCCAGCACTCGGGACAAGGGGCCTTCAATGAGCAGTTCTTC.

This clonotype was picked up many times. This chain connects TRBV20-1 to TRBJ2-3; possibly TRBD1 or TRBD2 for D (7 bases each). Germline V gene data show CDR1 as DFQATT and CDR2 as SNEGSKA (reference sequence). V lost 0 bases and J lost 2, with 12 bases in between. The CDR3 is made up of 15 amino acids. The CDR3 here is CSARDAGGVTDTQYF. The CDR3 nucleotides are TGCAGTGCTAGAGATGCAGGGGGGGTCACAGATACGCAGTATTTT.

This clonotype was seen many times. This chain uses TRBV6-6 with TRBJ2-3; possibly TRBD2 for D (5 bases). The CDR3 has 13 amino acids. Germline V gene sequence: CDR1 MNHNY, CDR2 SVGAGI (reference sequence). Deletions cut 5 bases from V and 2 bases from J, with 8 bases between. The CDR3 DNA reads TGTGCCAGCAGTGACTACTCCACAGATACGCAGTATTTT. Translation: CASSDYSTDTQYF.

This clonotype was picked up many times. V usage is TRBV6-6 and J usage is TRBJ2-7; 8 bases fit TRBD1. CDR3 size: 16 residues. The trim removed 1 base at V and 1 base at J, leaving 6 bases unmatched. Germline V gives CDR1 MNHNY, CDR2 SVGAGI (reference sequence). CDR3 coding DNA: TGTGCCAGCAGTTACTACGGACAGGGCCAGTCCTACGAGCAGTACTTC. It encodes CASSYYGQGQSYEQYF.

This clonotype was seen a handful of times. The junction departs from the called germline gene at one end, perhaps through a read error. J is TRBJ2-3 and V is TRBV19, with D perhaps being TRBD1 or TRBD2 (5 bases each). CDR3 length: 15 amino acids. In germline, CDR1 is LNHDA, CDR2 SQIVND (reference sequence). Here the CDR3 DNA reads TGTGCCGGTAGTATTGAGGGGTACATTGGAGATACGCAGTATTTT. It encodes CAGSIEGYIGDTQYF. The whole variable domain, filled in from reference TRBV19 and TRBJ2-3, reads DGGITQSPKYLFRKEGQNVTLSCEQNLNHDAMYWYRQDPGQGLRLIYYSQIVNDFQKGDIAEGYSVSREKKESFPLTVTSAQKNPTAFYLCAGSIEGYIGDTQYFGPGTRLTVL.

The chain joins TRBV12-3 or TRBV12-4 to TRBJ2-3; possible D gene TRBD2, 5 bases. The CDR3 has 13 residues. The V gene lost 7 bases and the J gene lost 2 bases, with 10 bases spanning the gap. The CDR3 loop is CASTPEATDTQYF. CDR3 DNA: TGTGCCAGCACCCCGGAGGCCACAGATACGCAGTATTTT.

This clonotype was seen ten or more times. The rearrangement links TRBV27 to TRBJ1-6; 8 nucleotides line up with TRBD1. Germline V gene sequence: CDR1 MNHEY, CDR2 SMNVEV (reference sequence). The CDR3 extends over 16 amino acids. With V trimmed by 0 bases and J by 9 bases, 7 bases remained unmatched. The CDR3, as DNA: TGTGCCAGCAGTTTATCAGGACAGGGTTCGAGTTCACCCCTCCACTTT. Amino acids: CASSLSGQGSSSPLHF.

This clonotype occurred many times. CDR3 sequence (DNA): TGTGCCAGTAGTACGGCCCACGCCTACGAGCAGTACTTC. Protein product: CASSTAHAYEQYF. The V gene is TRBV19, the J gene TRBJ2-7; D gene ambiguous. The CDR3 runs to 13 residues. CDR1 and CDR2 (germline): LNHDA, SQIVND (reference sequence). V lost 4 bases and J 2 bases, leaving 9 bases between the germline ends.

With respect to this clonotype: A much larger clone sits a single nucleotide away, making a read error possible. The V call is TRBV6-5, the J call TRBJ2-7, with 7 bases matching TRBD2. The CDR3 has 15 residues. V shed 6 bases, J shed 1 base, and the junction held 9 bases outside the gene matches. Per germline, CDR1 MNHEY and CDR2 SVGAGI. This chain's CDR3 is CASRTSPAGSYEQYF. In DNA, the CDR3 is TGTGCCAGCAGAACCTCCCCAGCGGGGTCCTACGAGCAGTACTTC.

This clonotype has a count of ten or more. The V call is TRBV27, the J call TRBJ2-3, with D uncertain. V lost 2 bases, J lost 5 bases, and 11 bases lay in between. There are 14 residues in the CDR3. In germline, CDR1 is MNHEY, CDR2 SMNVEV (reference sequence). This CDR3 is CASSLSPRLDTQYF. DNA for the CDR3: TGTGCCAGCAGTTTAAGCCCCCGGTTAGATACGCAGTATTTT.

The table lists this clonotype with many counts. The CDR3 is CSARGGQYYEQYF. The CDR3 region has the DNA TGCAGTGCTAGGGGGGGACAGTATTACGAGCAGTACTTC. The chain combines TRBV20-1 with TRBJ2-7; a possible D gene is TRBD1 (7 bases). The CDR3 length is 13 residues. The germline gives CDR1 DFQATT, CDR2 SNEGSKA (reference sequence). V dropped 3 bases and J dropped 4 bases, with 13 bases sitting between them.

In regard to this clonotype: A read error is possible here, since a much larger clone lies one base away. The genes are TRBV7-9 and TRBJ2-2; 7 bases line up with TRBD1. V lost 3 bases and J lost 5; bases outside the gene matches: 18. The germline gives CDR1 SEHNR, CDR2 FQNEAQ (reference sequence). CDR3 length: 19 amino acids. CDR3 residues: CASSFPLSKAGGRTGELFF. DNA for the CDR3: TGTGCCAGCAGCTTCCCCCTAAGTAAGGCAGGGGGTCGGACCGGGGAGCTGTTTTTT.

This clonotype was counted only a few times. J is TRBJ2-7 and V is TRBV6-2 or TRBV6-3; tentative D call: TRBD1 (5 bases). This CDR3 region has 14 residues. Germline CDR1 and CDR2: MNHEY and SVGEGT. Trimming stripped 5 bases from V and 4 bases from J, with 15 bases between. The DNA of the CDR3 is TGTGCCAGCAGTCAAGGAAACGACAGATACGAGCAGTACTTC. This translates into CASSQGNDRYEQYF.

Regarding this clonotype: This clone may be a read error of a much larger clone one base away. The V call is TRBV28, the J call TRBJ2-3, with 7 bases lining up with TRBD2. This CDR3 comprises 15 residues. The germline V gene has CDR1 MDHEN and CDR2 SYDVKM. The CDR3 loop is CASSLSAGLTDAQYF. The CDR3, as DNA: TGTGCCAGCAGTTTATCAGCGGGGCTCACAGATGCGCAGTATTTT.